This paragraph covers one T cell receptor beta chain sequence. This clonotype was seen a few times. The antigen this receptor binds is unknown. Base qualities are not recorded, but no much larger clone differs from it by a single base. The method behind the library was multiplex PCR. Data came from an Illumina HiSeq 4000. TCR beta libraries were built with iRepertoire HTBI primers and Arm-PCR amplification of CDR3 regions. PCR products were gel purified before sequencing. In the source study's methods: Gene usage analysis of CDR3 amino acid clonotypes relied on the 60 or so TRBV and about 15 TRBJ segments identified across samples. COPE and FqMerger were used to merge filtered high-quality paired reads into contigs. BLAST was used to align contigs to IMGT TRBV, TRBD and TRBJ reference genes, and CDR3 was defined according to IMGT. Clonotypes above 0.1% frequency were classified as highly expanded clones. Shannon entropy served as the measure of repertoire diversity, while the Gini coefficient captured V-J evenness. Public clonotypes were defined as clonotypes shared by more than one individual. TCRdb trimmed public reads at Q25 via fastp, called clones via MiXCR and kept in-frame beta chains. Under each unique CDR3 protein, matching rows form one entry showing the most common genes and DNA. The V and J calls reflect TCRdb's pipeline rather than the authors' work. Present in this sample are about 460,000 distinct CDR3 sequences, 22% of which were seen just once. Around 14% of the sample is taken by the ten largest.

The sample originates from a study of regulatory T cells in long-lasting Graves disease (dated by TCRdb to about 2021). For context, the study as a whole: To count as having persistent Graves' disease, a patient had to have received antithyroid drug treatment for over 5 years with TSH receptor autoantibodies remaining persistently positive. This study used TCR sequencing and RNA sequencing of peripheral blood to compare persistent Graves' disease patients against newly diagnosed Graves' disease patients. The study took place in China and was registered as a clinical trial. TCR sequencing covered about 13 persistent and around 20 newly diagnosed Graves' disease patients, approximately 33 samples in total. In the clinical cohort, patients with persistent Graves' disease had used antithyroid drugs for an average of about 9.4 years.

Reading from cysteine to phenylalanine, the CDR3 counts 13 amino acids. Only CDR3 DNA is held: 39 bases, read in frame from base 1. The germline V gene sets CDR1 to MGHDK and CDR2 to SYGVNS. V is reduced by 4 bases and J by 5 bases, leaving a spacing of 12 bases between them. According to the study, the label for this sample's time point signals: persistent/refractory GD, antithyroid drugs over 5 years with positive TRAb. For both TCR sequencing and RNA sequencing, RNA was extracted from PBMCs in TRIzol. The diagnosis of Graves' disease followed American Thyroid Association guidelines. Patients were recruited from an endocrinology department in Xi'an, China. From each patient, approximately 10 milliliters of peripheral blood was collected into an EDTA anticoagulant tube. PBMCs were isolated by Ficoll Paque Plus density gradient separation without further T cell sorting. An Agilent 2100 Bioanalyzer and agarose gel were used to check RNA quality, and a NanoDrop 2000 was used to measure RNA concentration.

Here is what the overall study found, with its caveats: Sequencing and analysis were limited to the TCR beta chain. Lower TCR Shannon entropy and fewer highly expanded clones were observed in persistent Graves' disease patients than in newly diagnosed patients, which suggested clonal expansion. As a limitation, the authors acknowledged that the small sample size may reduce accuracy. Persistent patients shared more public clonotypes among themselves (2,741) than newly diagnosed patients did (roughly 920). Persistent disease showed preferential use of TRBV28, TRBJ1-2 and TRBJ2-5, whereas newly diagnosed disease favored TRBV20-1 and TRBJ2-1. Only peripheral blood was studied, because thyroid tissue, the primary lesion, was inaccessible.

The chain uses TRBV25-1 and TRBJ2-7; a weak D assignment points to TRBD1 (6 bases agree). The sequence came from a female donor with Graves disease. The sequences come from peripheral blood mononuclear cells (PBMCs), collected when the disease was refractory, from a patient treated with antithyroid drugs. At the DNA level, the sequence is TGTGCCAGCAGTGTCATGAACAGGGACGAGCAGTACTTC. It encodes CASSVMNRDEQYF.